Listed below are T cell receptor beta chains from one sample, sequenced in a study of post-analysis software for immune sequencing data. TCRdb re-called the PCR reads with MiXCR, one entry per CDR3 protein. The table includes 650,000 to 900,000 distinct CDR3 sequences, around 42% detected once. Source material: blood. The source is a girl aged 5-17 years with multiple sclerosis. Each CDR3 is given with its conserved first and last residue. The order of the fields is J gene, D gene, clone size, V gene, CDR3 DNA, CDR3 protein. A D gene is named only where the DNA matches it firmly. Expanded clones are given a class, and other clones once, few, many or no size at all.

TRBJ1-1	-	few	TRBV29-1	TGCTGCGCCAGTCGGGGGATGAACACTGAAGCTTTCTTT	CCASRGMNTEAFF
TRBJ2-3	TRBD2	few	TRBV24-1	TGTGCCACCAGTGACGGGACTAGCGGGATAGCGGGTACGCAGTATTTT	CATSDGTSGIAGTQYF
TRBJ1-2	TRBD1	few	TRBV5-1	TGCGCCAGCAGCTTGGGCTTGGGGACAGCGGAGGGCTACACCTTC	CASSLGLGTAEGYTF
TRBJ2-5	-	-	TRBV12-3/TRBV12-4	TGTGCCAGCAGTCCCCGGCGGGGAGAGACCCAGTACTTC	CASSPRRGETQYF
TRBJ1-5	TRBD1	-	TRBV20-1	TGCAGTGCGCCCGACAGGGGGCGCGGGTCTAGCAATCAGCCCCAGCATTTT	CSAPDRGRGSSNQPQHF
TRBJ2-7	-	-	TRBV20-1	TGCAGTGCTAGAGTCAAGTCCCACGAGCAGTACTTC	CSARVKSHEQYF
TRBJ2-3	-	-	TRBV10-3	TGTGCCATCAGTGAGTTAGAGTCAAGCACAGATACGCAGTATTTT	CAISELESSTDTQYF
TRBJ2-1	-	-	TRBV20-1	TGCAGTGCTAGAGGAGGGGAACACAATGAGCAGTTCTTC	CSARGGEHNEQFF
TRBJ1-2	TRBD1	-	TRBV20-1	TGCAGTGCTAGAGTATCGACAGGGGACTATGGCTACACCTTC	CSARVSTGDYGYTF
TRBJ1-2	-	-	TRBV20-1	TGCAGTGCTAGAGATACAGAAACAGGGTTGGCCTATGGCTACACCTTC	CSARDTETGLAYGYTF
TRBJ2-1	TRBD2	-	TRBV12-3/TRBV12-4	TGTGCCAGCAGTTTTTCCGTAGCGGGCCCCGTCTACAATGAGCAGTTCTTC	CASSFSVAGPVYNEQFF
TRBJ2-7	TRBD2	-	TRBV7-2	TGTGCCAGCAGCCCAGGAGCGGGAGGGTACTACGAGCAGTACTTC	CASSPGAGGYYEQYF
TRBJ2-7	-	few	TRBV6-2/TRBV6-3	TGTGCCAGCAGGGGGACGGGTCCCACCTATACCGAGCAGTACTTC	CASRGTGPTYTEQYF
TRBJ2-3	TRBD2	-	TRBV5-1	TGCGCCAGCAGCTTGGAGGGACTAGCGGATACGCAGTATTTT	CASSLEGLADTQYF
TRBJ2-5	TRBD2	-	TRBV5-1	TGCGCCAGCAGCTCCGTAGCGGGATTAGGAGAGACCCAGTACTTC	CASSSVAGLGETQYF
TRBJ2-7	-	-	TRBV15	TGTGCCACCAGCAGAGTTGTTTCGGTGATCGAGCAGTACTTC	CATSRVVSVIEQYF
TRBJ1-2	TRBD1	few	TRBV5-5	TGTGCCAGCAGCTCCGGACAGGGAATCGCTAACTATGGCTACACCTTC	CASSSGQGIANYGYTF
TRBJ2-7	-	-	TRBV4-3	TGCGCCAGCAGCCAAGATGGTATTCCCGAGCAGTACTTC	CASSQDGIPEQYF
TRBJ2-7	-	-	TRBV5-4	TGTGCCAGCAGCTTGTTTAGAGGGATCGACGAGCAGTACTTC	CASSLFRGIDEQYF
TRBJ2-7	-	few	TRBV29-1	TGCAGCGTTGAAAAGGGGGGGGTGCAGTACTTC	CSVEKGGVQYF
TRBJ1-5	-	-	TRBV6-1	TGTGCCAGCAGTGAAGGGTCGGGAGTTAGCGAGCAGCCCCAGCATTTT	CASSEGSGVSEQPQHF
TRBJ2-7	TRBD2	few	TRBV7-2	TGTGCCAGCAGCTTACATAGCGGGTACTACGAGCAGTACTTC	CASSLHSGYYEQYF
TRBJ2-7	-	-	TRBV7-6	TGTGCCAGCAGCCCACGCCACCGCTACGAGCAGTACTTC	CASSPRHRYEQYF
TRBJ2-1	-	-	TRBV10-3	TGTGCCATCAGTGAGTCGCGGCAGGGAGGCGACAATGAGCAGTTCTTC	CAISESRQGGDNEQFF
TRBJ1-1	TRBD1	few	TRBV11-1	TGTGCCAGCAGCAAGGGAAGGACAGGGGCGGACACTGAAGCTTTCTTT	CASSKGRTGADTEAFF
TRBJ2-3	-	-	TRBV6-1	TGTGCCACGGCCGGATACACAGATACGCAGTATTTT	CATAGYTDTQYF
TRBJ1-2	-	-	TRBV7-2	TGTGCCAGCAGCTTCTGGGTAAACTATGGCTACACCTTC	CASSFWVNYGYTF
TRBJ2-2	-	-	TRBV12-3/TRBV12-4	TGCGCTTCCAACAGGGCATGGGCCGGGGAGCTGTTTTTT	CASNRAWAGELFF
TRBJ1-1	TRBD1	few	TRBV12-3/TRBV12-4	TGTGCCAGCAGTCCACGGACAGGGCGGAACACTGAAGCTTTCTTT	CASSPRTGRNTEAFF
TRBJ2-7	-	few	TRBV3-1	TGTGCCAGCAGCCAAGACACAGGGCACTACGAGCAGTACTTC	CASSQDTGHYEQYF
TRBJ2-3	TRBD2	-	TRBV7-3	TGTGCCAGCAGCTTACGGTCTAGCGGGAGTTTAGATACGCAGTATTTT	CASSLRSSGSLDTQYF
TRBJ1-5	TRBD1	-	TRBV18	TGTGCCAGCTCACGGACAGGGGCGGATCAGCCCCAGCATTTT	CASSRTGADQPQHF
TRBJ2-3	-	-	TRBV6-1	TGTGCCAGCACCCCACCCCAAGATACGCAGTATTTT	CASTPPQDTQYF